What follows are 21 T cell receptor beta chains derived from one specimen sequenced in a study of T cell repertoires in cytomegalovirus infection. For these TCRs, the target antigens are not known. TCRdb used MiXCR to reprocess the reads, holding one entry per CDR3 protein. The data contain around 81,000 distinct CDR3 sequences, about 37% of them seen just once; the ten biggest clones take up approximately 95%. The source was CD8+ T cells from cultured PBMCs, collected from culture after CMV antigen stimulation. All receptors come from a human donor in good health (CMV status not recorded). Some clones in this sample may be carry-over from other donors' samples.

This clonotype appeared a few times. The chain joins TRBV6-1 to TRBJ1-5, with a weak D call TRBD1 (5 bases). CDR3 length: 14 amino acids. From germline, CDR1 is MNHNS and CDR2 SASEGT. V shed 7 bases and J shed 6 bases, with 16 bases lying between them. The CDR3: CASNWEGLVQPQHF. The CDR3 DNA follows: TGTGCCAGCAATTGGGAGGGGCTAGTTCAGCCCCAGCATTTT.

This clonotype appeared a few times. This chain links TRBV7-9 with TRBJ2-1, with TRBD1 as a possible D gene (6 bases). The CDR3 has 14 residues. V gave up 5 bases and J gave up 3 bases, with 11 bases separating them. Germline lookup yields CDR1 SEHNR and CDR2 FQNEAQ (reference sequence). This chain's CDR3 is CASSRTDVYNEQFF. The CDR3 nucleotides are TGTGCCAGCAGCAGGACAGATGTCTACAATGAGCAGTTCTTC.

CDR3 DNA: TGTGCCAGCAGTTACCCATCCCGGCGGGGAGGCGATTACGAGCAGTACTTC. It yields the protein CASSYPSRRGGDYEQYF. V usage is TRBV6-2 or TRBV6-3 and J usage is TRBJ2-7, with a tentative D call TRBD2 (6 bases). CDR3 length equals 17 residues. V was trimmed by 2 bases and J by 4 bases, leaving 21 bases between them. The germline CDR1 and CDR2 sequences are MNHEY and SVGEGT.

This clonotype has just a few counts. This chain links TRBV6-1 with TRBJ2-7, with D perhaps matching TRBD1 or TRBD2 (5 bases each). CDR1 is MNHNS and CDR2 is SASEGT in the germline V gene. Deletions cut 6 bases from V and 2 bases from J, with 17 bases between. CDR3 length equals 15 residues. CDR3 sequence reads: CASSAPRDGTYEQYF. CDR3 DNA: TGTGCCAGCAGCGCACCCCGGGACGGGACCTACGAGCAGTACTTC.

V usage is TRBV7-9 and J usage is TRBJ1-2, with 7 positions matching TRBD1. The CDR3 extends over 15 amino acids. V lost 5 bases and J lost 3; bases outside the gene matches: 9. From germline, CDR1 is SEHNR and CDR2 FQNEAQ (reference sequence). The DNA for the CDR3 is TGTGCCAGCAGCGATATCGGGACAGAGGACTATGGCTACACCTTC. Residues: CASSDIGTEDYGYTF. The full variable domain, with the rest looked up from reference TRBV7-9 and TRBJ1-2, is DTGVSQNPRHKITKRGQNVTFRCDPISEHNRLYWYRQTLGQGPEFLTYFQNEAQLEKSRLLSDRFSAERPKGSFSTLEIQRTEQGDSAMYLCASSDIGTEDYGYTFGSGTRLTVV.

This clonotype has just one count. This chain's CDR3 is CASSLVPSGDTGELFF. In DNA form, the CDR3 reads TGCGCCAGCAGCTTGGTTCCTAGCGGGGATACCGGGGAGCTGTTTTTT. The J gene is TRBJ2-2, the V gene TRBV5-1; 9 nucleotides align to TRBD2. V shed 0 bases and J 5 bases; nucleotides not matched to a gene: 5. This CDR3 comprises 16 residues. Per germline, CDR1 SGHRS and CDR2 YFSETQ.

With regard to this clonotype: A read error may produce the germline difference seen at one junction end. The rearrangement uses TRBV12-3 or TRBV12-4 and TRBJ1-5; TRBD1 might be the D (5 bases). The CDR3 consists of 17 residues. The CDR3 here is CASSFHYKGLNNQTQHF. The CDR3 region has the DNA TGTGCCAGCAGTTTTCACTATAAGGGGTTAAACAATCAGACCCAGCATTTT.

A few counts support this clonotype. The gene calls are TRBV12-3 or TRBV12-4 and TRBJ2-5; no definite D call. The CDR3 contains 13 residues. V was pared by 1 base and J by 7 bases, with 10 bases between. The CDR3 protein is CASSLGLAVTQYF. CDR3 bases: TGTGCCAGCAGTTTAGGACTGGCTGTGACCCAGTACTTC.

This clonotype was seen more than once but under ten times. The germline gene is not matched at one end of the junction; a read error may be the cause. CDR3 nucleotides: TGTGCCAGCATTGAATTAGCGGGGGGGCCTTTTCAAGATACGCAGTATTTT. Encoded protein: CASIELAGGPFQDTQYF. This rearrangement joins TRBV6-1 to TRBJ2-3, with TRBD2 identical over 11 bases. This CDR3 has 17 residues. The germline CDR1 and CDR2 sequences are MNHNS and SASEGT.

The chain uses TRBV10-3 and TRBJ2-2, with 8 positions matching TRBD1. Germline CDR1 and CDR2: ENHRY and SYGVKD. The junction had 11 bases not matched to a gene; V was cut back by 2 bases and J by 6 bases. This CDR3 contains 17 residues. The CDR3 reads CAISEPDRGRLAGELFF. The CDR3 DNA reads TGTGCCATCAGTGAGCCCGACAGGGGCAGGCTCGCCGGGGAGCTGTTTTTT.

The chain links TRBV7-2 to TRBJ2-1, with D possibly being TRBD2 (6 bases). The CDR3 is made up of 14 amino acids. CDR1 is SGHTA, CDR2 FQGNSA, per germline. The germline V and J ends were trimmed by 6 bases and 7 bases, with 16 bases remaining between them. CDR3 loop: CASRPAGGMNEQFF. CDR3 coding DNA: TGTGCCAGCAGACCCGCCGGGGGTATGAATGAGCAGTTCTTC.

The chain recombines TRBV12-3 or TRBV12-4 with TRBJ1-5; D unclear. V was pared by 5 bases and J by 0 bases, with 11 bases between. This CDR3 is built from 15 residues. For the CDR3, the DNA is TGTGCCAGCAGTCGCGGGGTTTATAGCAATCAGCCCCAGCATTTT. It yields the protein CASSRGVYSNQPQHF.

This clonotype has only a few counts. The V and J genes are TRBV11-2 and TRBJ2-2; D might be TRBD2 (5 bases). The CDR3 has 16 residues. Trimming cost V 5 bases and J 1 base, with 14 bases left between them. Germline V gene sequence: CDR1 SGHAT, CDR2 FQNNGV. Here the CDR3 DNA reads TGTGCCAGCAGCCGGGGTACAGAACTGAACACCGGGGAGCTGTTTTTT. It is translated as CASSRGTELNTGELFF. The variable domain in full, with the rest retrieved from reference TRBV11-2 and TRBJ2-2, is EAGVAQSPRYKIIEKRQSVAFWCNPISGHATLYWYQQILGQGPKLLIQFQNNGVVDDSQLPKDRFSAERLKGVDSTLKIQPAKLEDSAVYLCASSRGTELNTGELFFGEGSRLTVL.

This clonotype was detected a few times. CDR3 loop: CASSYQSSGELFF. CDR3 DNA: TGTGCCAGCAGTTACCAGTCCTCAGGAGAACTGTTTTTT. V and J are TRBV6-8 and TRBJ1-4; D unresolved. V was cut by 2 bases and J by 12 bases, with 13 bases left in between. Per the germline V gene, CDR1 is MNHGY and CDR2 is SAAAGT. This CDR3 is 13 amino acids long.

This clonotype was seen more than once but under ten times. The V gene is TRBV12-3 or TRBV12-4, the J gene TRBJ2-3, with D possibly TRBD2 on 7 matching bases. V gave up 6 bases and J gave up 2 bases, with 15 bases separating them. The CDR3 extends over 15 amino acids. The CDR3 nucleotides read TGTGCCAGCAGGTTTGGGGGGGCCCTCACAGATACGCAGTATTTT. Protein: CASRFGGALTDTQYF.

The chain combines TRBV28 with TRBJ1-1; D gene ambiguous. The V gene's germline CDR1 is MDHEN and CDR2 SYDVKM. V lost 2 bases and J 0 bases, leaving 16 bases between the germline ends. There are 17 residues in the CDR3. The CDR3 region is CASSLELVVSMNTEAFF. In nucleotides, the CDR3 is TGTGCCAGCAGTTTAGAACTCGTTGTTTCCATGAACACTGAAGCTTTCTTT.

This clonotype was seen a few times. This chain joins TRBV7-4 and TRBJ1-1, with TRBD1 matching 9 bases. This CDR3 contains 16 residues. The J segment lost 0 bases and the V segment lost 5 bases, leaving 7 bases of the junction unmatched. Looked up from germline, CDR1 is SGHVT and CDR2 is SQSDAQ. Written as DNA, the CDR3 is TGTGCCAGCAGCCCCGGGACAGGGATCATGAACACTGAAGCTTTCTTT. Amino acid sequence: CASSPGTGIMNTEAFF. Together with reference TRBV7-4 and TRBJ1-1, the CDR3 gives the full variable domain: GAGVSQSPRYKVAKRGRDVALRCDSISGHVTLYWYRQTLGQGSEVLTYSQSDAQRDKSGRPSGRFSAERPERSVSTLKIQRTEQGDSAVYLCASSPGTGIMNTEAFFGQGTRLTVV.

This chain connects TRBV7-6 to TRBJ2-3, with TRBD1 matching over 9 bases. This CDR3 has 18 amino acids. After removal of 5 bases from V and 5 bases from J, the junction contained 17 bases not matched to a gene. The germline gives CDR1 SGHVS, CDR2 FNYEAQ. In DNA, the CDR3 is TGTGCCAGCAGCAACTCACCCTACAGGGGGCGTTGGGTAGATACGCAGTATTTT. It codes for CASSNSPYRGRWVDTQYF. Full variable domain (remainder filled in from reference TRBV7-6 and TRBJ2-3): GAGVSQSPRYKVTKRGQDVALRCDPISGHVSLYWYRQALGQGPEFLTYFNYEAQQDKSGLPNDRFSAERPEGSISTLTIQRTEQRDSAMYRCASSNSPYRGRWVDTQYFGPGTRLTVL.

This clonotype appeared a single time. J is TRBJ2-1 and V is TRBV20-1; 8 bases map to TRBD2. The CDR3 runs 23 residues. CDR1 DFQATT and CDR2 SNEGSKA come from the germline V gene (reference sequence). V gave up 5 bases and J gave up 6 bases; unmatched junction bases: 36. CDR3 amino acids: CSASPGLGPDLSGKVALLNEQFF. The CDR3, as DNA: TGCAGTGCTTCACCGGGACTAGGACCGGATCTCTCCGGAAAAGTGGCCCTTCTCAATGAGCAGTTCTTC.

V is TRBV28 and J is TRBJ2-3, with D tentatively TRBD2 (7 bases). V lost 4 bases, J lost 3 bases, and 17 bases lay in between. The CDR3 totals 16 residues. The germline V gene encodes CDR1 MDHEN and CDR2 SYDVKM. The CDR3 nucleotides read TGTGCCAGCAGTTCCCTCGGGGGGCCGGGGACAGATACGCAGTATTTT. Amino acids: CASSSLGGPGTDTQYF.

The chain joins TRBV7-6 to TRBJ2-5, with D possibly matching TRBD1 (5 bases). There are 15 residues in the CDR3. Germline V gene lookup returns CDR1 SGHVS and CDR2 FNYEAQ. The V end was cut by 5 bases, the J end by 5 bases, with 18 bases between. CDR3 bases: TGTGCCAGCAGCCGGGCACTACAGGTTTCGGAGACCCAGTACTTC. This codes for CASSRALQVSETQYF.